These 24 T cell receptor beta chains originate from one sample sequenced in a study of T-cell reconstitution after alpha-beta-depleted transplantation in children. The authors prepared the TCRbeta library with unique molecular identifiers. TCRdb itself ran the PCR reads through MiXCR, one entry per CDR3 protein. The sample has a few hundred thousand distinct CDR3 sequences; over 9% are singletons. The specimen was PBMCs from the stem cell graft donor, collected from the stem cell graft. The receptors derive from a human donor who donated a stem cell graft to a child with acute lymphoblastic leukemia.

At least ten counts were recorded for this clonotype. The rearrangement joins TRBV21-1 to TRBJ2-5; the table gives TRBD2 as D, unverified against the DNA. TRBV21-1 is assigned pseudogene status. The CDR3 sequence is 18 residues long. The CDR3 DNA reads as TGTGCCAGCAGCAAGCAGATCGGGCGGGAGTTAAAACGAGAGACCCAGTACTTC. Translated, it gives CASSKQIGRELKRETQYF.

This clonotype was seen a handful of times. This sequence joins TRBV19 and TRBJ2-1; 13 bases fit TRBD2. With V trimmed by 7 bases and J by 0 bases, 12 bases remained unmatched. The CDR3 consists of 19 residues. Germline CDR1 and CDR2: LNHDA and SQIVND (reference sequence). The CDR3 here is CASTFSGLAGRRSYNEQFF. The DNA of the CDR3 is TGTGCCAGTACCTTCTCGGGACTAGCGGGAAGGCGCTCCTACAATGAGCAGTTCTTC.

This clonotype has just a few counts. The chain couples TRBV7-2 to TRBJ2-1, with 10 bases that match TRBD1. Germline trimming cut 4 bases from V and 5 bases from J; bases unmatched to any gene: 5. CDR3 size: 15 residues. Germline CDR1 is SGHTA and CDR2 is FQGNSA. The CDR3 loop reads CASSWGQGRHNEQFF. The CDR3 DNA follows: TGTGCCAGCAGCTGGGGACAGGGGAGACACAATGAGCAGTTCTTC.

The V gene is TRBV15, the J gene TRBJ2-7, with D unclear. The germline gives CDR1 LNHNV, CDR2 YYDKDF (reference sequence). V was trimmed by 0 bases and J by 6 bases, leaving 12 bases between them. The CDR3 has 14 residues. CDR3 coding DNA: TGTGCCACCAGCAGAGATCTGAAGGGTCCCGAGCAGTACTTC. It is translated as CATSRDLKGPEQYF.

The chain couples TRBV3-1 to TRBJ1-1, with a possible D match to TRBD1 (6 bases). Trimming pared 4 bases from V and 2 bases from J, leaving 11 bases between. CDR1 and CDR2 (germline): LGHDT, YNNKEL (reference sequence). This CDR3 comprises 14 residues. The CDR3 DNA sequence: TGTGCCAGCAGCCGCGGGACATATAACACTGAAGCTTTCTTT. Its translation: CASSRGTYNTEAFF.

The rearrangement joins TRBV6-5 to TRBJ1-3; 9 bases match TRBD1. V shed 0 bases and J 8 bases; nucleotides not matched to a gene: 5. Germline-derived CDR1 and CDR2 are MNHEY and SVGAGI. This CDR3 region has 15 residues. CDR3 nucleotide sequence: TGTGCCAGCAGTTACTCTCGGGACAGGGTGGACACCATATATTTT. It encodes CASSYSRDRVDTIYF.

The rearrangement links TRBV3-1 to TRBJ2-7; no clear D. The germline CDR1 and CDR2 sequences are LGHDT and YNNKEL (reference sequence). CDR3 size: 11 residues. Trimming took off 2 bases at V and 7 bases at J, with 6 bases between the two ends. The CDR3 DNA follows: TGTGCCAGCAGCCAAATGAGAGAGCAGTACTTC. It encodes CASSQMREQYF.

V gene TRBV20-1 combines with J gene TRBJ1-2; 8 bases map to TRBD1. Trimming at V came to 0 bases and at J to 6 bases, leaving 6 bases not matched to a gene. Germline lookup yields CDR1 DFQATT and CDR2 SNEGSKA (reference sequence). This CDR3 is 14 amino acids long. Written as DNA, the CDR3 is TGCAGTGCTAGAGATCCCAGGGGGCAGGATGGCTACACCTTC. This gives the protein CSARDPRGQDGYTF.

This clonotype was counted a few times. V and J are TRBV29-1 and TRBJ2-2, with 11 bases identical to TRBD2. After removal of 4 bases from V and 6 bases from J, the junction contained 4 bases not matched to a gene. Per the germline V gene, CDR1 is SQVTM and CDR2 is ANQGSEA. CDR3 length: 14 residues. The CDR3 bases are TGCAGCGTTGTGGGACTAGCGGCCCCCGGGGAGCTGTTTTTT. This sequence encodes CSVVGLAAPGELFF.

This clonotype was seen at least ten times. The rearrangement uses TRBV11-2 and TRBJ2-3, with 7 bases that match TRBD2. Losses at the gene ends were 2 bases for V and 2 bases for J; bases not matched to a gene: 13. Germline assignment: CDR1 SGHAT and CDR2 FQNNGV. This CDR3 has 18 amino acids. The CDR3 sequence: CASSLSSWGGLITDTQYF. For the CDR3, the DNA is TGTGCCAGCAGCTTAAGCTCCTGGGGAGGGCTTATCACAGATACGCAGTATTTT.

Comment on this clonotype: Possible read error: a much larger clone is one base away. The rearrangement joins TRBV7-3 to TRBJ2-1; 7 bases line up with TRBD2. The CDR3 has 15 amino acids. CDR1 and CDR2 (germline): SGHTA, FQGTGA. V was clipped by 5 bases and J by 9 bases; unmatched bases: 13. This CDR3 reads CASSPGSSGFREQFF. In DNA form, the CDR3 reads TGTGCCAGCAGCCCTGGATCTAGCGGTTTCCGTGAGCAGTTCTTC.

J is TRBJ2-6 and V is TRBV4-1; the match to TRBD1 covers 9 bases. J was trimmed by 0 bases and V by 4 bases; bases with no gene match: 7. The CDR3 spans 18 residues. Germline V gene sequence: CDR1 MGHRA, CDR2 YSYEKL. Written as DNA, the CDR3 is TGCGCCAGCAGCCGGTGGACAGGGGTCCTCTCTGGGGCCAACGTCCTGACTTTC. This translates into CASSRWTGVLSGANVLTF.

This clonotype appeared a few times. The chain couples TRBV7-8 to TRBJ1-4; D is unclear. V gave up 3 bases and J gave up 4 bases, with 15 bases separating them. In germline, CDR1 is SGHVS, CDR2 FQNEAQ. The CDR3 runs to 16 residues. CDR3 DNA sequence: TGTGCCAGCAGCTTCTTCGGCAGTAGGGATAATGAAAAACTGTTTTTT. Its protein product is CASSFFGSRDNEKLFF.

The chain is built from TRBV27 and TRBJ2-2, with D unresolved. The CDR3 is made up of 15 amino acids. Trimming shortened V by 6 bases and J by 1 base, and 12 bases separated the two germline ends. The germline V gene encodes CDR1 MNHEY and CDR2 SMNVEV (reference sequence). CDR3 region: CASRMGSGNTGELFF. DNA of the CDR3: TGTGCCAGCAGAATGGGATCAGGGAACACCGGGGAGCTGTTTTTT.

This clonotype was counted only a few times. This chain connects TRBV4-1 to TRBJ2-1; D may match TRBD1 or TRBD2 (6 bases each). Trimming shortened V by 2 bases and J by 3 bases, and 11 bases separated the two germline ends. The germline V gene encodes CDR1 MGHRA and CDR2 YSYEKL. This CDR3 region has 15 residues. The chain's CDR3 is CASSQWGAVYNEQFF. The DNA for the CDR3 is TGCGCCAGCAGCCAATGGGGGGCTGTCTACAATGAGCAGTTCTTC.

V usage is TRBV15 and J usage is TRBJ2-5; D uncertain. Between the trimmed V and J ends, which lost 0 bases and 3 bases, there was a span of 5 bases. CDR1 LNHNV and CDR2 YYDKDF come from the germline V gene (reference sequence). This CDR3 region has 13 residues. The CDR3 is CATSRDGEETQYF. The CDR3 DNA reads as TGTGCCACCAGCAGAGATGGGGAAGAGACCCAGTACTTC.

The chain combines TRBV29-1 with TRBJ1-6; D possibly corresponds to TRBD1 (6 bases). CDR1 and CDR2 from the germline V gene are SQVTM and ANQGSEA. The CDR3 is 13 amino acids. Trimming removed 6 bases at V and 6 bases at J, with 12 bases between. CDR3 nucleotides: TGCAGCGTGGCGACAGGCTTTAATTCACCCCTCCACTTT. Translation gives CSVATGFNSPLHF.

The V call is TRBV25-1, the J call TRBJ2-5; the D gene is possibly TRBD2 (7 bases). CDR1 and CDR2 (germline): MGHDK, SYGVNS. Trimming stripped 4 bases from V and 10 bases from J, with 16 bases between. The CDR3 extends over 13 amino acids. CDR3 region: CASSGGGAGGQYF. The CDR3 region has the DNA TGTGCCAGCAGTGGGGGGGGCGCAGGAGGCCAGTACTTC.

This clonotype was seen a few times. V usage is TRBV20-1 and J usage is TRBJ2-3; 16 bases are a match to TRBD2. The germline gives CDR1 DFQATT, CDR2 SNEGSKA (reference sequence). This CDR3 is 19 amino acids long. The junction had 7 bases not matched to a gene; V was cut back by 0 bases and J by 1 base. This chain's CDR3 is CSARDRGLAGGPRTDTQYF. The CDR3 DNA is TGCAGTGCTAGAGATAGGGGACTAGCGGGAGGGCCCCGCACAGATACGCAGTATTTT.

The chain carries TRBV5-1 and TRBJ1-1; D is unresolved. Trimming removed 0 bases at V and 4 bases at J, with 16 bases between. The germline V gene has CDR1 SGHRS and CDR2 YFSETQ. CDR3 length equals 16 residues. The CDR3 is CASSLDLSLLTTEAFF. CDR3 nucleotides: TGCGCCAGCAGCTTGGATCTAAGCCTTCTGACCACTGAAGCTTTCTTT.

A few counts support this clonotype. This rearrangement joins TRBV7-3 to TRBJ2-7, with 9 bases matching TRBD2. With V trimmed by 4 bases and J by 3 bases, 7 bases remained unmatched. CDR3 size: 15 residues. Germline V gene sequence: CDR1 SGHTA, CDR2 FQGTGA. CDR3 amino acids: CASSSSSGTYYEQYF. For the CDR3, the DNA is TGTGCCAGCAGCTCCTCTAGCGGGACTTACTACGAGCAGTACTTC.

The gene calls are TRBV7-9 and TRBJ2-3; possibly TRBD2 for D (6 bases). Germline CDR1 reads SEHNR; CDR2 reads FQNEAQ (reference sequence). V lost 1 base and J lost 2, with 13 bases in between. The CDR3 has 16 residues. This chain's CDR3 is CASSLDSGGVTDTQYF. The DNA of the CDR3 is TGTGCCAGCAGCTTAGATAGTGGAGGGGTCACAGATACGCAGTATTTT.

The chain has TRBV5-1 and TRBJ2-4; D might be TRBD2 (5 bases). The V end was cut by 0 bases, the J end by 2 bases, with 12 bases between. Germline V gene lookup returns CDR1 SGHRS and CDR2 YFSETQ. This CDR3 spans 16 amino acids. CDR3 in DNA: TGCGCCAGCAGCTTGGAGACGGGAAGGTCCAAAAACATTCAGTACTTC. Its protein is CASSLETGRSKNIQYF. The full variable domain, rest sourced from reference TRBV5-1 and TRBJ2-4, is KAGVTQTPRYLIKTRGQQVTLSCSPISGHRSVSWYQQTPGQGLQFLFEYFSETQRNKGNFPGRFSGRQFSNSRSEMNVSTLELGDSALYLCASSLETGRSKNIQYFGAGTRLSVL.

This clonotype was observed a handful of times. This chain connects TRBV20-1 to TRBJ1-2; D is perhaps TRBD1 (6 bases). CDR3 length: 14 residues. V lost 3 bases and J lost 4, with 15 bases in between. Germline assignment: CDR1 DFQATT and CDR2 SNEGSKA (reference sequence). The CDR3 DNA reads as TGCAGTGCTAGTTCGAGGGGGAGATCCTATGGCTACACCTTC. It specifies CSASSRGRSYGYTF.